This T cell receptor beta chain was obtained from a study of blood T cells in healthy people across ages. Study-level results: Donors of long life had a larger count of naive CD4+ cells and greater diversity than aged donors. Among T cells, TCR beta diversity per million cells dropped roughly linearly as age rose. Estimates based on one million T cells were treated as lower bounds.

The use of a sample-barcoded 5' primer and a J-beta primer mix characterized a second PCR of roughly 7 to 12 cycles. Each single sample gave us at least 3 million CDR3-containing paired-end reads. Via MiXCR, TCRdb re-called the 5' RACE reads, giving one row per CDR3 protein. The sample shows approximately 1.5 million distinct CDR3 sequences, almost 35% of them seen only once. This clonotype has a handful of counts. Its target is unknown. Germline V lookup: CDR1 SGHTA, CDR2 FQGNSA. The CDR3 has 12 residues. Trimming left V 7 bases short and J 6 bases short, with 10 bases between. Specimen: blood. This TCR was recovered from a woman in her twenties or thirties in good health. V gene TRBV7-2 combines with J gene TRBJ2-1; possible D gene TRBD2, 5 bases. This chain's CDR3 is CASTLTSNEQFF. The CDR3 DNA sequence: TGTGCCAGCACCCTAACTAGCAATGAGCAGTTCTTC.